These 10 T cell receptor beta chains were sequenced from one sample in a study of blood T cell repertoires in COVID-19. Clones were read by immunoSEQ multiplex PCR, and TCRdb kept only the in-frame ones, dropping some. The data show roughly 30,000 clones, around 72% seen once. The sequencing sample was made of peripheral blood. The receptors here all came from a boy aged 2 to 10 with active or convalescent COVID-19.

J is TRBJ2-3 and V is TRBV2, with 10 bases identical to TRBD2. Germline trimming cut 10 bases from V and 2 bases from J; bases unmatched to any gene: 9. The CDR3 is made up of 15 amino acids. CDR1 is SNHLY and CDR2 is FYNNEI in the germline V gene. The DNA for the CDR3 is TGTGCCACCCACCGGACTAGCGGCATCACAGATACGCAGTATTTT. Translating it yields CATHRTSGITDTQYF.

The chain recombines TRBV21-1 with TRBJ1-1. TRBV21-1 counts as a pseudogene. The CDR3 length is 18 residues. The CDR3 region has the DNA TGTGCCAGCAGCAAACCCATCCTCGGCGGTGGGAGGAACACTGAAGCTTTCTTT. This gives the protein CASSKPILGGGRNTEAFF.

The chain joins TRBV28 to TRBJ2-7; D is possibly TRBD2 (6 bases). This CDR3 is built from 11 residues. Looked up from germline, CDR1 is MDHEN and CDR2 is SYDVKM. Between the trimmed V and J ends, which lost 6 bases and 4 bases, there was a span of 7 bases. The CDR3 here is CASSRGYEQYF. The CDR3 region has the DNA TGTGCCAGCAGCCGGGGGTACGAGCAGTACTTC.

The V gene is TRBV7-6, the J gene TRBJ1-1; D may be TRBD1 (5 bases). V lost 5 bases to trimming and J lost 2 bases, with 9 bases between them. There are 13 residues in the CDR3. The V gene's germline CDR1 is SGHVS and CDR2 FNYEAQ. The DNA for the CDR3 is TGTGCCAGCAGCCTCAGGGCTAACACTGAAGCTTTCTTT. Amino acids: CASSLRANTEAFF.

A few counts support this clone. This chain joins TRBV11-2 and TRBJ2-1; weak D call: TRBD2 (7 bases). The CDR3 contains 17 residues. Germline lookup yields CDR1 SGHAT and CDR2 FQNNGV. V gave up 1 base and J gave up 4 bases, with 17 bases separating them. The chain's CDR3 is CASSLGRGASLYNEQFF. CDR3 DNA: TGTGCCAGCAGCTTAGGACGGGGGGCAAGTCTGTACAATGAGCAGTTCTTC.

The chain joins TRBV18 to TRBJ1-2; D is unclear. There are 13 residues in the CDR3. Germline CDR1 KGHSH, CDR2 LQKENI. The ends were cut back, 3 bases at V and 4 bases at J, with 9 bases in the middle. The CDR3 DNA follows: TGTGCCAGCTCACCCCAGGATCCCTATGGCTACACCTTC. Amino acid sequence: CASSPQDPYGYTF.

The rearrangement uses TRBV6-5 and TRBJ2-4; maybe TRBD2 (5 bases). The V end was cut by 0 bases, the J end by 8 bases, with 14 bases between. This CDR3 has 15 residues. CDR1 MNHEY and CDR2 SVGAGI come from the germline V gene. CDR3 bases: TGTGCCAGCAGTTACTCGCGGACTGGTTCGGACATTCAGTACTTC. Translating it yields CASSYSRTGSDIQYF.

The rearrangement joins TRBV6-6 to TRBJ1-2; D is ambiguous. CDR1 is MNHNY, CDR2 SVGAGI, per germline (reference sequence). The CDR3 contains 15 residues. V was shortened by 7 bases and J by 7 bases, with 22 bases between the two germline ends. DNA of the CDR3: TGTGCCAGCACCTTTGGGCACGCGACTAACCGTGGCTACACCTTC. Protein sequence: CASTFGHATNRGYTF.

This sequence joins TRBV27 and TRBJ2-1; 9 nucleotides align to TRBD1. V lost 0 bases, J lost 0 bases, and 3 bases stayed unmatched. The CDR3 has 17 residues. Germline V gene data show CDR1 as MNHEY and CDR2 as SMNVEV (reference sequence). This CDR3 is CASSLSDRGSSYNEQFF. DNA of the CDR3: TGTGCCAGCAGTTTATCCGACAGGGGGAGCTCCTACAATGAGCAGTTCTTC.

The chain recombines TRBV19 with TRBJ2-1; TRBD2 matches 10 bases. Germline V gene data show CDR1 as LNHDA and CDR2 as SQIVND (reference sequence). This CDR3 is 16 amino acids long. Trimming cost V 5 bases and J 7 bases; bases outside gene matches: 11. CDR3 in DNA: TGTGCCAGTAGTCCTTCGTGGCTAGCGGGGGCTAATGAGCAGTTCTTC. This gives the protein CASSPSWLAGANEQFF. Full variable domain (rest looked up from reference TRBV19 and TRBJ2-1): DGGITQSPKYLFRKEGQNVTLSCEQNLNHDAMYWYRQDPGQGLRLIYYSQIVNDFQKGDIAEGYSVSREKKESFPLTVTSAQKNPTAFYLCASSPSWLAGANEQFFGPGTRLTVL.